This is a list of T cell receptor beta chains from one sample in a study of blood T cell repertoires in COVID-19. Profiling relied on immunoSEQ multiplex PCR, and the TCRdb table lists in-frame clones only, not all of them. The table records fewer than 250,000 clones, about 87% of them present only once. Sequenced: PBMCs or T cells enriched from blood (not recorded which). These receptors were obtained from a woman under 40 with acute COVID-19. CDR3s include the opening cysteine and the closing phenylalanine or tryptophan. Each record gives: J gene, D gene, V gene, clone size, CDR3 protein, CDR3 DNA. D genes are given only for firm matches. The size field is filled for only some rows; it gives once, few, many or a size class.

TRBJ1-4 NA TRBV7-8 once CASSLAYYGQQPDSNEKLFF TGTGCCAGCAGCTTAGCGTATTATGGACAACAGCCAGATTCTAATGAAAAACTGTTTTTT
TRBJ2-4 NA TRBV25-1 NA CASSEFGGGENIQYF TGTGCCAGCAGTGAATTCGGGGGTGGGGAAAACATTCAGTACTTC
TRBJ2-5 TRBD1 TRBV7-9 NA CASSSTDRGLQETQYF TGTGCCAGCAGCTCGACGGACAGGGGTTTACAAGAGACCCAGTACTTC
TRBJ1-1 TRBD1 TRBV6-2/TRBV6-3 NA CASSFLAGTVEAFF TGTGCCAGCAGTTTCCTCGCCGGGACAGTTGAAGCTTTCTTT
TRBJ2-5 TRBD1 TRBV5-8 NA CASSPGTGSGETQYF TGTGCCAGCAGCCCCGGGACAGGGTCGGGAGAGACCCAGTACTTC
TRBJ2-5 NA TRBV7-7 NA CASSREDPGGEETQYF TGTGCTAGCAGCCGTGAGGACCCGGGGGGCGAGGAGACCCAGTACTTC
TRBJ2-6 NA TRBV3-1/TRBV3-2 NA CASSSGPLANVLTF TGTGCCAGCAGCTCAGGGCCCTTGGCCAACGTCCTGACTTTC
TRBJ2-7 NA TRBV4-1 NA CASSRAMTGVSSYEQYF TGCGCCAGCAGCCGCGCTATGACAGGAGTAAGCTCCTACGAGCAGTACTTC
TRBJ2-1 TRBD1 TRBV29-1 NA CSSGQGAFGEQFF TGCAGCTCAGGACAGGGTGCCTTTGGTGAGCAGTTCTTC
TRBJ2-1 TRBD1 TRBV5-6 once CASSLGDRGVYNEQFF TGTGCCAGCAGCTTAGGAGACAGGGGGGTCTACAATGAGCAGTTCTTC
TRBJ1-1 TRBD1 TRBV19 NA CASSGDRVLPEAFF TGTGCCAGTAGTGGGGACAGGGTCTTGCCTGAAGCTTTCTTT
TRBJ2-1 TRBD1 TRBV6-1 NA CASSEARNGQGWGEQFF TGTGCCAGCAGTGAAGCAAGGAACGGACAGGGATGGGGAGAGCAGTTCTTC
TRBJ2-7 NA TRBV6-1 NA CASSELGQGSYEQYF TGTGCCAGCAGTGAATTGGGACAAGGCTCCTACGAGCAGTACTTC
TRBJ2-1 TRBD1 TRBV15 NA CATSRDLKGAGDEQFF TGTGCCACCAGCAGAGATTTGAAGGGGGCGGGCGATGAGCAGTTCTTC
TRBJ1-1 NA TRBV2 NA CASPPGSESRTEAFF TGTGCCAGCCCACCGGGGAGTGAAAGTCGTACTGAAGCTTTCTTT
TRBJ2-2 NA TRBV7-8 NA CASSFRGTGELFF TGTGCCAGCAGCTTCAGGGGAACCGGGGAGCTGTTTTTT
TRBJ1-1 TRBD1 TRBV13 NA CASSSYRGLDTEAFF TGTGCCAGCAGCTCCTACAGGGGTTTGGACACTGAAGCTTTCTTT
TRBJ2-7 NA TRBV5-1 NA CASSFSDSYEQYF TGCGCCAGCAGCTTTTCGGACAGCTACGAGCAGTACTTC
TRBJ2-5 TRBD2 TRBV6-5 NA CASSYERGAQETQYF TGTGCCAGCAGTTACGAGCGGGGGGCTCAAGAGACCCAGTACTTC
TRBJ1-6 TRBD1 TRBV19 NA CASSTSDRAHSPLHF TGTGCCAGTAGTACCTCTGACAGGGCTCATTCACCCCTCCACTTT
TRBJ1-2 TRBD1 TRBV4-1 NA CASSLDPNRGNYGYTF TGCGCCAGCAGCCTCGACCCGAACAGGGGCAACTATGGCTACACCTTC
TRBJ2-1 TRBD2 TRBV9 NA CASSARLAERGEQFF TGTGCCAGCAGCGCCCGACTAGCGGAAAGGGGTGAGCAGTTCTTC
TRBJ2-7 NA TRBV30 NA CAWSGTLAYEQYF TGTGCCTGGAGCGGGACTCTGGCCTACGAGCAGTACTTC
TRBJ2-3 TRBD1 TRBV19 NA CASSIGGQGLADTQYF TGTGCCAGTAGTATAGGGGGACAGGGGCTGGCAGATACGCAGTATTTT
TRBJ2-1 TRBD2 TRBV27 NA CASRLWGWGGNEQFF TGTGCCAGCAGACTTTGGGGGTGGGGGGGCAATGAGCAGTTCTTC
TRBJ1-6 NA TRBV19 NA CASRVRDYNSPLHF TGTGCCAGTAGAGTCAGGGACTACAATTCACCCCTCCACTTT
TRBJ1-4 TRBD1 TRBV27 NA CASRGTGGREKLFF TGTGCCAGCAGAGGGACAGGGGGTCGTGAAAAACTGTTTTTT
TRBJ1-5 TRBD1 TRBV11-2 NA CASSLETGDQPQHF TGTGCCAGCAGCTTAGAAACAGGGGATCAGCCCCAGCATTTT
TRBJ2-1 TRBD1 TRBV27 NA CASSLDRGNNEQFF TGTGCCAGCAGTTTGGACAGGGGGAACAATGAGCAGTTCTTC
TRBJ1-2 NA TRBV7-9 once CASSLIRGDYGYTF TGTGCCAGCAGCTTAATCAGGGGAGACTATGGCTACACCTTC
TRBJ1-5 NA TRBV23-1 NA CASSQSVAQPQHF TGCGCCAGCAGTCAATCCGTAGCTCAGCCCCAGCATTTT
TRBJ1-2 TRBD1 TRBV3-1/TRBV3-2 NA CASSPGTANYGYTF TGTGCCAGCAGCCCAGGGACAGCTAACTATGGCTACACCTTC
TRBJ1-1 TRBD1 TRBV10-2 NA CASRSSGGPINTEAFF TGCGCCAGTAGAAGTTCAGGGGGCCCTATAAACACTGAAGCTTTCTTT
TRBJ2-3 TRBD2 TRBV19 NA CASSMVLAGSVDTQYF TGTGCCAGTAGTATGGTGCTAGCGGGGTCTGTAGATACGCAGTATTTT
TRBJ1-2 TRBD1 TRBV2 NA CASSEEGAGGAAGYTF TGTGCCAGCAGTGAAGAGGGGGCAGGGGGCGCGGCGGGCTACACCTTC
TRBJ1-2 NA TRBV19 NA CASSINARGYTF TGTGCCAGTAGTATTAACGCGCGCGGCTACACCTTC
TRBJ2-5 TRBD1 TRBV5-1 NA CASSSLDRAQETQYF TGCGCCAGCAGCTCCCTGGACAGGGCACAAGAGACCCAGTACTTC
TRBJ2-6 NA TRBV19 NA CASNTGSTGANVLTF TGTGCCAGTAATACAGGGTCAACTGGGGCCAACGTCCTGACTTTC
TRBJ1-2 NA TRBV25-1 NA CASSEYFPDRGHLPTF TGTGCCAGCAGTGAATACTTTCCGGATCGGGGACATTTGCCCACCTTC
TRBJ1-4 NA TRBV7-2 NA CASSFHPNEKLFF TGTGCCAGCAGCTTCCATCCTAATGAAAAACTGTTTTTT
TRBJ1-5 TRBD1 TRBV6-2/TRBV6-3 NA CASSPDRGNQPQHF TGTGCCAGCAGCCCGGACAGGGGTAACCAGCCCCAGCATTTT
TRBJ2-7 NA TRBV7-2 NA CASSLNAGVGEQYF TGTGCCAGCAGCTTAAATGCCGGGGTGGGGGAGCAGTACTTC
TRBJ1-2 NA TRBV30 NA CAWTDSYGYTF TGTGCCTGGACCGACTCCTATGGCTACACCTTC
TRBJ2-5 TRBD1 TRBV3-1/TRBV3-2 once CASSQVGQGLQETQYF TGTGCCAGCAGCCAAGTCGGACAGGGGCTTCAAGAGACCCAGTACTTC